The 11 T cell receptor beta chains in this list originate from one sample, sequenced in a study of shared clonotypes between healthy human individuals (dated by TCRdb to 2018 to 2021). Library prep was done by the immunoSEQ multiplex PCR assay. As stored in TCRdb, this immuneACCESS dataset retains in-frame rearrangements with V and J assigned. A fraction of the clones does not appear; measured against another copy, unresolved V genes explain less than half of the discrepancy, and the remainder lacks a known reason. The sample data list around 1.9 million clones, and about 93% of these were observed just once. The leading ten clones occupy 1.5% to 2% of the sample. CD8 naive samples consisted of CD45RO-negative cells that were positively selected for CCR7, yielding a CD45RA+CCR7+ population without TemRA cells. The sequencing input was naive CD8+ T cells from PBMCs. The meaning of the sample's cell subset or site label: CD45RA+CCR7+. The source is a man aged 18 to 29 in good health. Some clones in this sample may be carry-over from other donors' samples.

The chain combines TRBV7-3 with TRBJ2-1; the D is unclear. Germline V gene lookup returns CDR1 SGHTA and CDR2 FQGTGA. This CDR3 has 15 amino acids. V was pared by 1 base and J by 4 bases, with 11 bases between. The CDR3 bases are TGTGCCAGCAGCTTAAATACAGCGCTATACAATGAGCAGTTCTTC. This codes for CASSLNTALYNEQFF.

This chain links TRBV5-1 with TRBJ2-5; TRBD1 aligns across 9 bases. Per germline, CDR1 SGHRS and CDR2 YFSETQ. This CDR3 is built from 13 residues. The junction had 3 bases not matched to a gene; V was cut back by 4 bases and J by 5 bases. CDR3 residues: CASSLQGAETQYF. In DNA form, the CDR3 reads TGCGCCAGCAGCCTACAGGGGGCGGAGACCCAGTACTTC.

The V gene is TRBV13, the J gene TRBJ2-7; 7 bases align to TRBD1. Germline CDR1 reads PRHDT; CDR2 reads FYEKMQ (reference sequence). The CDR3 covers 15 residues. Losses at the gene ends were 4 bases for V and 1 base for J; bases not matched to a gene: 7. CDR3 amino acids: CASSSRRQGSYEQYF. For the CDR3, the DNA is TGTGCCAGCAGCTCGAGACGACAGGGTTCCTACGAGCAGTACTTC.

The chain is built from TRBV19 and TRBJ2-7; possibly TRBD1 for D (6 bases). Trimming removed 8 bases from V and 7 bases from J, with 18 bases in between. Germline values: CDR1 LNHDA, CDR2 SQIVND (reference sequence). CDR3 length: 13 residues. CDR3 coding DNA: TGTGCCAGTGCGGTGGGCAGGGGATGGGAGCAGTACTTC. Its protein product is CASAVGRGWEQYF.

The rearrangement joins TRBV6-5 to TRBJ1-2, with a weak D call TRBD1 (6 bases). V lost 7 bases, J lost 7 bases, and 22 bases lay in between. This CDR3 contains 15 residues. CDR1 is MNHEY, CDR2 SVGAGI, per germline. CDR3 DNA sequence: TGTGCCAGCACCCAGAGGGGGTGGGATCGGCGTGGCTACACCTTC. Protein: CASTQRGWDRRGYTF.

J is TRBJ2-7 and V is TRBV14; TRBD1 might be the D (6 bases). Per germline, CDR1 SGHDN and CDR2 FVKESK. Trimming removed 1 base at V and 6 bases at J, with 19 bases between. The CDR3 contains 16 residues. The CDR3 region is CASSQVGRGRLVEQYF. CDR3 DNA: TGTGCCAGCAGCCAAGTCGGAAGGGGGAGACTTGTCGAGCAGTACTTC.

V and J are TRBV10-3 and TRBJ2-1; D unresolved. CDR3 length equals 17 residues. The germline V and J ends were trimmed by 6 bases and 6 bases, with 24 bases remaining between them. Germline loops: CDR1 ENHRY, CDR2 SYGVKD. CDR3 residues: CAIRDPVEIASSNEQFF. In DNA, the CDR3 is TGTGCCATCAGAGACCCGGTGGAAATCGCCAGTTCCAATGAGCAGTTCTTC.

The rearrangement uses TRBV7-8 and TRBJ2-1, with TRBD1 matching over 8 bases. This CDR3 is 15 amino acids long. Unmatched junction bases numbered 9, after V lost 3 bases and J lost 8 bases. Germline V gene sequence: CDR1 SGHVS, CDR2 FQNEAQ. The chain's CDR3 is CASSFFKDRVDEQFF. CDR3 sequence (DNA): TGTGCCAGCAGCTTCTTCAAGGACAGGGTTGATGAGCAGTTCTTC.

A single count supports this clone. J is TRBJ2-1 and V is TRBV27; D assignment may be TRBD1 or TRBD2 (5 bases each). CDR1 is MNHEY, CDR2 SMNVEV, per germline (reference sequence). This CDR3 contains 15 residues. The V end was cut by 2 bases, the J end by 7 bases, with 15 bases between. CDR3 in amino acids: CASSLAGPRTNEQFF. The CDR3 DNA reads TGTGCCAGCAGTTTAGCGGGCCCGAGGACAAATGAGCAGTTCTTC.

The chain has TRBV9 and TRBJ2-1, with 11 bases lining up with TRBD2. The V segment lost 1 base and the J segment 3 bases; nucleotides outside the gene matches: 9. Germline values: CDR1 SGDLS, CDR2 YYNGEE. The CDR3 runs to 18 residues. The chain's CDR3 is CASSVSPASGRLYNEQFF. The CDR3 coding sequence is TGTGCCAGCAGCGTATCCCCGGCTAGCGGGAGGCTCTACAATGAGCAGTTCTTC.

V and J are TRBV7-6 and TRBJ2-7; TRBD2 agrees at 8 bases. V shed 1 base, J shed 4 bases, and the junction held 9 bases outside the gene matches. This CDR3 has 16 residues. Per the germline V gene, CDR1 is SGHVS and CDR2 is FNYEAQ. In DNA form, the CDR3 reads TGTGCCAGCAGCTTAGGGGCGGGGGGCGTTCTATACGAGCAGTACTTC. It translates to CASSLGAGGVLYEQYF.